The rows below give T cell receptor beta chains drawn from one sample of a study of T-cell memory formation after mild COVID-19. TCRdb re-analysed the 5' RACE reads in MiXCR, keeping a single row per CDR3 protein. Of fewer than 250,000 distinct CDR3 sequences listed, approximately 10% were seen once; the top ten hold less than 4%. Sequenced sample: PBMCs or a T cell subset sorted from them (not recorded which). The receptors come from a man aged 18 to 29 who had mild COVID-19 (a few samples of this study predate the infection). Cell type and time point are not known. Both conserved end residues are part of each CDR3. D genes are given only for firm matches. The listing skips clone size in some rows; elsewhere it reads once, few, many or a size class.

j_call: TRBJ1-1
d_call: -
v_call: TRBV30
clone_size: -
cdr3_aa: CAWSVSGRGLSEAFF
cdr3_nt: TGTGCCTGGAGTGTATCGGGCCGGGGGCTGTCTGAAGCTTTCTTT

j_call: TRBJ1-5
d_call: TRBD1
v_call: TRBV19
clone_size: -
cdr3_aa: CASSRGGQGNQPQHF
cdr3_nt: TGTGCCAGTAGTCGGGGGGGACAGGGGAATCAGCCCCAGCATTTT

j_call: TRBJ1-2
d_call: -
v_call: TRBV20-1
clone_size: few
cdr3_aa: CSDLREPNYGYTF
cdr3_nt: TGCAGTGACCTGCGGGAGCCTAACTATGGCTACACCTTC

j_call: TRBJ1-6
d_call: -
v_call: TRBV20-1
clone_size: few
cdr3_aa: CSARGGSGSPLHF
cdr3_nt: TGCAGTGCCCGGGGGGGCTCAGGTTCACCCCTCCACTTT

j_call: TRBJ2-2
d_call: -
v_call: TRBV5-1
clone_size: -
cdr3_aa: CASSLPGADTVELFF
cdr3_nt: TGCGCCAGCAGCTTGCCAGGAGCAGACACCGTGGAGCTGTTTTTT

j_call: TRBJ1-1
d_call: TRBD1
v_call: TRBV11-2
clone_size: many
cdr3_aa: CASSLTGIGTEAFF
cdr3_nt: TGTGCCAGCAGCTTGACAGGGATTGGTACTGAAGCTTTCTTT

j_call: TRBJ1-5
d_call: -
v_call: TRBV20-1
clone_size: few
cdr3_aa: CSAGRSSGGNQPQHF
cdr3_nt: TGCAGTGCAGGACGGTCCTCAGGGGGCAATCAGCCCCAGCATTTT

j_call: TRBJ1-1
d_call: TRBD1
v_call: TRBV6-5
clone_size: -
cdr3_aa: CASSYSRQGAEAFF
cdr3_nt: TGTGCCAGCAGTTACTCGAGACAGGGGGCCGAAGCTTTCTTT

j_call: TRBJ1-2
d_call: TRBD1
v_call: TRBV7-2
clone_size: many
cdr3_aa: CASTPDRELGSVYGYTF
cdr3_nt: TGTGCCAGCACCCCGGACAGGGAGCTAGGTTCGGTCTATGGCTACACCTTC

j_call: TRBJ1-2
d_call: TRBD1
v_call: TRBV28
clone_size: -
cdr3_aa: CATRAGGGYGYTF
cdr3_nt: TGTGCCACCAGGGCAGGGGGCGGGTATGGCTACACCTTC

j_call: TRBJ1-2
d_call: -
v_call: TRBV12-3/TRBV12-4
clone_size: -
cdr3_aa: CASQKQGGYGYTF
cdr3_nt: TGTGCCAGCCAAAAACAGGGTGGATATGGCTACACCTTC

j_call: TRBJ2-7
d_call: -
v_call: TRBV11-1
clone_size: many
cdr3_aa: CASRKAYEQYF
cdr3_nt: TGTGCCAGCAGAAAAGCCTACGAGCAGTACTTC

j_call: TRBJ1-1
d_call: -
v_call: TRBV19
clone_size: -
cdr3_aa: CASSRPGDHTEAFF
cdr3_nt: TGTGCCAGTAGCCGGCCGGGGGACCACACTGAAGCTTTCTTT

j_call: TRBJ1-4
d_call: TRBD1
v_call: TRBV29-1
clone_size: few
cdr3_aa: CSVSQGAREKLFF
cdr3_nt: TGCAGCGTTTCACAGGGGGCGCGTGAAAAACTGTTTTTT

j_call: TRBJ2-1
d_call: TRBD1
v_call: TRBV4-2
clone_size: few
cdr3_aa: CASSRYLGQGTYNEQFF
cdr3_nt: TGTGCCAGCAGCCGCTACTTGGGACAGGGGACCTACAATGAGCAGTTCTTC

j_call: TRBJ2-3
d_call: -
v_call: TRBV5-1
clone_size: few
cdr3_aa: CASHPRDPSTDTQYF
cdr3_nt: TGCGCCAGTCACCCCCGGGACCCTAGCACAGATACGCAGTATTTT

j_call: TRBJ1-1
d_call: TRBD1
v_call: TRBV3-1
clone_size: few
cdr3_aa: CATSTGANTEAFF
cdr3_nt: TGTGCCACCTCGACAGGGGCCAACACTGAAGCTTTCTTT

j_call: TRBJ1-1
d_call: -
v_call: TRBV5-1
clone_size: -
cdr3_aa: CASSNRRGNTEAFF
cdr3_nt: TGCGCCAGCAGCAACCGACGGGGGAACACTGAAGCTTTCTTT

j_call: TRBJ1-4
d_call: -
v_call: TRBV5-1
clone_size: -
cdr3_aa: CASSPTGSGWGEKLFF
cdr3_nt: TGCGCCAGCAGCCCAACTGGTTCGGGATGGGGTGAAAAACTGTTTTTT

j_call: TRBJ2-3
d_call: -
v_call: TRBV5-4
clone_size: few
cdr3_aa: CASSMDVTDTQYF
cdr3_nt: TGTGCCAGCAGCATGGACGTCACAGATACGCAGTATTTT

j_call: TRBJ1-1
d_call: -
v_call: TRBV12-3/TRBV12-4
clone_size: -
cdr3_aa: CASSSRRGNTEAFF
cdr3_nt: TGTGCCAGCAGTTCGAGAAGGGGGAACACTGAAGCTTTCTTT

j_call: TRBJ2-1
d_call: -
v_call: TRBV7-3
clone_size: -
cdr3_aa: CASSPRGTPGEQFF
cdr3_nt: TGTGCCAGCAGCCCTCGCGGGACCCCTGGTGAGCAGTTCTTC

j_call: TRBJ2-5
d_call: TRBD2
v_call: TRBV20-1
clone_size: many
cdr3_aa: CSARPSGKETQYF
cdr3_nt: TGCAGTGCTAGACCTAGCGGGAAAGAGACCCAGTACTTC

j_call: TRBJ1-2
d_call: TRBD1
v_call: TRBV29-1
clone_size: -
cdr3_aa: CSAGTGINYGYTF
cdr3_nt: TGCAGCGCCGGGACAGGGATTAACTATGGCTACACCTTC

j_call: TRBJ1-1
d_call: TRBD1
v_call: TRBV6-2/TRBV6-3
clone_size: few
cdr3_aa: CASSLKDRDAFF
cdr3_nt: TGTGCCAGCAGCCTCAAAGACAGGGATGCTTTCTTT

j_call: TRBJ2-7
d_call: -
v_call: TRBV21-1
clone_size: few
cdr3_aa: CASSADRGPFAEQYF
cdr3_nt: TGTGCCAGCAGCGCTGACAGGGGACCCTTTGCCGAGCAGTACTTC

j_call: TRBJ2-7
d_call: -
v_call: TRBV21-1
clone_size: -
cdr3_aa: CASSNPDQDYYEQYF
cdr3_nt: TGTGCCAGCAGCAATCCCGACCAAGATTACTACGAGCAGTACTTC

j_call: TRBJ1-2
d_call: -
v_call: TRBV12-3/TRBV12-4
clone_size: few
cdr3_aa: CASSLGQVYGYTF
cdr3_nt: TGTGCCAGCAGTTTAGGGCAGGTCTATGGCTACACCTTC

j_call: TRBJ2-6
d_call: -
v_call: TRBV27
clone_size: -
cdr3_aa: CASSLSPGHRSGANVLTF
cdr3_nt: TGTGCCAGCAGTTTATCGCCGGGACACCGCTCTGGGGCCAACGTCCTGACTTTC

j_call: TRBJ1-2
d_call: TRBD1
v_call: TRBV12-3/TRBV12-4
clone_size: many
cdr3_aa: CASSVRQGDYGYTF
cdr3_nt: TGTGCCAGCAGTGTACGACAGGGAGACTATGGCTACACCTTC

j_call: TRBJ2-3
d_call: -
v_call: TRBV20-1
clone_size: few
cdr3_aa: CSAVATDSTDTQYF
cdr3_nt: TGCAGTGCTGTGGCTACGGATAGCACAGATACGCAGTATTTT

j_call: TRBJ2-1
d_call: TRBD2
v_call: TRBV7-2
clone_size: -
cdr3_aa: CASSLAWRGKGEQFF
cdr3_nt: TGTGCCAGCAGCTTAGCTTGGCGGGGGAAGGGTGAGCAGTTCTTC

j_call: TRBJ1-1
d_call: TRBD1
v_call: TRBV6-5
clone_size: -
cdr3_aa: CASSRGTGKAFF
cdr3_nt: TGTGCCAGCAGCCGCGGGACAGGGAAAGCTTTCTTT

j_call: TRBJ1-2
d_call: -
v_call: TRBV3-1
clone_size: many
cdr3_aa: CASSRDVQTYGYTF
cdr3_nt: TGTGCCAGCAGCCGAGACGTCCAGACCTATGGCTACACCTTC

j_call: TRBJ1-5
d_call: TRBD1
v_call: TRBV5-6
clone_size: few
cdr3_aa: CASSQTGTGNQPQHF
cdr3_nt: TGTGCCAGCAGCCAGACCGGGACAGGGAATCAGCCCCAGCATTTT

j_call: TRBJ2-5
d_call: TRBD2
v_call: TRBV11-2
clone_size: few
cdr3_aa: CASSLLSGGAETQYF
cdr3_nt: TGTGCCAGCAGCCTGCTTAGCGGGGGGGCAGAGACCCAGTACTTC

j_call: TRBJ2-3
d_call: -
v_call: TRBV20-1
clone_size: -
cdr3_aa: CSARLTDTQYF
cdr3_nt: TGCAGTGCTAGACTAACAGATACGCAGTATTTT

j_call: TRBJ2-2
d_call: TRBD1
v_call: TRBV29-1
clone_size: few
cdr3_aa: CSVVTGNANTGELFF
cdr3_nt: TGCAGCGTGGTGACAGGGAACGCGAACACCGGGGAGCTGTTTTTT

j_call: TRBJ1-1
d_call: -
v_call: TRBV2
clone_size: -
cdr3_aa: CASSDLGEGAFF
cdr3_nt: TGTGCCAGCAGTGATTTGGGGGAAGGAGCTTTCTTT

j_call: TRBJ2-2
d_call: TRBD1
v_call: TRBV5-1
clone_size: -
cdr3_aa: CASSLDPNRGAGELFF
cdr3_nt: TGCGCCAGCAGCTTGGACCCGAACAGGGGCGCCGGGGAGCTGTTTTTT